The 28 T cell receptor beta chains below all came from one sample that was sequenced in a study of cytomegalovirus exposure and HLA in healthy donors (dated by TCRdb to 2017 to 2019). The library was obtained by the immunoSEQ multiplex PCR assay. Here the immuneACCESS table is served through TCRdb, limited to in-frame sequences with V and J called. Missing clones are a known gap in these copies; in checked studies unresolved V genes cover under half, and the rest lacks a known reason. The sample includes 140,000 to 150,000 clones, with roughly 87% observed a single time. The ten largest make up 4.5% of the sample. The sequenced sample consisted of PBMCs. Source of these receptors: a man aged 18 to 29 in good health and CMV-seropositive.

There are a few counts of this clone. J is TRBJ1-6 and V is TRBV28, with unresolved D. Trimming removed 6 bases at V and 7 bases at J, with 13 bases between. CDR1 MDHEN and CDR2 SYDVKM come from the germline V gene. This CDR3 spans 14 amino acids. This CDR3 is CASSPSTENSPLHF. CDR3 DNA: TGTGCCAGCAGCCCGTCCACCGAGAATTCACCCCTCCACTTT. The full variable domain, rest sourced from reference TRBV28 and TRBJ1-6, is DVKVTQSSRYLVKRTGEKVFLECVQDMDHENMFWYRQDPGLGLRLIYFSYDVKMKEKGDIPEGYSVSREKKERFSLILESASTNQTSMYLCASSPSTENSPLHFGNGTRLTVT.

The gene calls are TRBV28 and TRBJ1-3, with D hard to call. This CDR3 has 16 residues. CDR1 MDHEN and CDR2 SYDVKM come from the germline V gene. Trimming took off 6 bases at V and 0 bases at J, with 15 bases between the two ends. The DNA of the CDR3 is TGTGCCAGCAGACGCCCCACCCTAAACTCTGGAAACACCATATATTTT. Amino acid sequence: CASRRPTLNSGNTIYF. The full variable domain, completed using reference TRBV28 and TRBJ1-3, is DVKVTQSSRYLVKRTGEKVFLECVQDMDHENMFWYRQDPGLGLRLIYFSYDVKMKEKGDIPEGYSVSREKKERFSLILESASTNQTSMYLCASRRPTLNSGNTIYFGEGSWLTVV.

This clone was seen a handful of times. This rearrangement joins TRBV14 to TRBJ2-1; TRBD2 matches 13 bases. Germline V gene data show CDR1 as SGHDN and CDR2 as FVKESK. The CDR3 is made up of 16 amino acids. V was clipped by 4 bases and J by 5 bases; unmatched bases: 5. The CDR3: CASSPRLAGGNNEQFF. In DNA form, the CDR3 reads TGTGCCAGCAGCCCCCGACTAGCGGGAGGTAACAATGAGCAGTTCTTC.

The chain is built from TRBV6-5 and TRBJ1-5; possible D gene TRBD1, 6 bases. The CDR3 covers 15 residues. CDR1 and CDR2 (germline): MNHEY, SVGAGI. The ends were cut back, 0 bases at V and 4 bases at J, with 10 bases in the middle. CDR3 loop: CASSYSRGGNQPQHF. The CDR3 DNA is TGTGCCAGCAGTTACTCGAGGGGGGGGAATCAGCCCCAGCATTTT.

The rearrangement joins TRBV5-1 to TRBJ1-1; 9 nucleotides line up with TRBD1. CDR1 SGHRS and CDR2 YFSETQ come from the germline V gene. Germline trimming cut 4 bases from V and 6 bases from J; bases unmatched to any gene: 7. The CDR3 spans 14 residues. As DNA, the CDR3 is TGCGCCAGCAGCAATACAGGGGGCTGGCCTGAAGCTTTCTTT. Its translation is CASSNTGGWPEAFF.

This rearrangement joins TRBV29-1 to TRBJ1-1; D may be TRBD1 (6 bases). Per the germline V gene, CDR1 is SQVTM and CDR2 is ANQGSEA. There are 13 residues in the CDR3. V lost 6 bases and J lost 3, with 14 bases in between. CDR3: CSVATGVDTEAFF. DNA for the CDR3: TGCAGCGTAGCGACAGGCGTCGACACTGAAGCTTTCTTT.

CDR3 residues: CSVGQGLDQPQHF. In nucleotides, the CDR3 is TGCAGCGTCGGACAGGGGCTCGATCAGCCCCAGCATTTT. The genes are TRBV29-1 and TRBJ1-5; 9 bases are shared with TRBD1. The CDR3 is 13 amino acids. The J segment lost 5 bases and the V segment lost 6 bases, leaving 5 bases of the junction unmatched. Looked up from germline, CDR1 is SQVTM and CDR2 is ANQGSEA.

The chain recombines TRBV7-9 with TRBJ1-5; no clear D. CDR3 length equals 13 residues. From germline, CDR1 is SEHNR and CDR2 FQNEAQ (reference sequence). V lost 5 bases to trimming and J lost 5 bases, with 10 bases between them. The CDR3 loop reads CASSRDTDQPQHF. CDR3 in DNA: TGTGCCAGCAGCCGAGACACCGATCAGCCCCAGCATTTT.

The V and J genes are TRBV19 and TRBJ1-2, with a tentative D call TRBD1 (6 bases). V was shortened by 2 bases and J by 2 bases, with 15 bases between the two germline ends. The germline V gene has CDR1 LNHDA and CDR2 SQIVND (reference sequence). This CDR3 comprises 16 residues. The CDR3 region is CASSIPSEQGNYGYTF. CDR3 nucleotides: TGTGCCAGTAGTATACCCTCGGAACAGGGAAACTATGGCTACACCTTC.

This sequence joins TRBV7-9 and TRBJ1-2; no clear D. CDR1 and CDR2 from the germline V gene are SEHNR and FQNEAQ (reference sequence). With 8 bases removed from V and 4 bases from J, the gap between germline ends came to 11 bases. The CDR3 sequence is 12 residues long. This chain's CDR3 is CASGPAPYGYTF. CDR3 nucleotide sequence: TGTGCCAGCGGGCCGGCTCCCTATGGCTACACCTTC.

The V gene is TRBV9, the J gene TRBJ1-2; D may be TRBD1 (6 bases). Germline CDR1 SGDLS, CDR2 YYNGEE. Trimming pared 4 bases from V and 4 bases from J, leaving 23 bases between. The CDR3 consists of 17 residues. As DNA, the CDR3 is TGTGCCAGCAGCCCGGACGCGGGGGGCCTACGGGGCTATGGCTACACCTTC. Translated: CASSPDAGGLRGYGYTF.

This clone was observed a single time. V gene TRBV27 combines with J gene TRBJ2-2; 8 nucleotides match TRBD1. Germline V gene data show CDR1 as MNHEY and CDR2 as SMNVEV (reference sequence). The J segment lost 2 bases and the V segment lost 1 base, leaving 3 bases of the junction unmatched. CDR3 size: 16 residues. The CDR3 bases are TGTGCCAGCAGTTTATGGACAGGGCATAACACCGGGGAGCTGTTTTTT. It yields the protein CASSLWTGHNTGELFF.

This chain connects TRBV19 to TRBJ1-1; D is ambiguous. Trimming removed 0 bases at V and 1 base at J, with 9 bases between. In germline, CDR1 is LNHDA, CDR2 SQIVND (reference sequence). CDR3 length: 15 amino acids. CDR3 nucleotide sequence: TGTGCCAGTAGTATAGATTCGCGGGGGAACACTGAAGCTTTCTTT. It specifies CASSIDSRGNTEAFF.

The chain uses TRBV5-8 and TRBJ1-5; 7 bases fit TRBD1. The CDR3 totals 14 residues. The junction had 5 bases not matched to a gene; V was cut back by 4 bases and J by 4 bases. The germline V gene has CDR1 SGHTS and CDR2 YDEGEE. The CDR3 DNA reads TGTGCCAGCAGCCCGAGGACAGGTAATCAGCCCCAGCATTTT. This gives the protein CASSPRTGNQPQHF. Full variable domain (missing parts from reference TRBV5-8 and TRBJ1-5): EAGVTQSPTHLIKTRGQQATLRCSPISGHTSVYWYQQALGLGLQFLLWYDEGEERNRGNFPPRFSGRQFPNYSSELNVNALELEDSALYLCASSPRTGNQPQHFGDGTRLSIL.

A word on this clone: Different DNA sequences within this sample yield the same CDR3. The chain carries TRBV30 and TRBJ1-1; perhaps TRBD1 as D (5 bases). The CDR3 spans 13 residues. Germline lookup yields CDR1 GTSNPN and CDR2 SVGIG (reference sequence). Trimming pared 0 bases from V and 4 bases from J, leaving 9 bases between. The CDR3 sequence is CAWSVLGGTEAFF. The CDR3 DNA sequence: TGTGCCTGGAGTGTATTGGGGGGCACTGAAGCTTTCTTT.

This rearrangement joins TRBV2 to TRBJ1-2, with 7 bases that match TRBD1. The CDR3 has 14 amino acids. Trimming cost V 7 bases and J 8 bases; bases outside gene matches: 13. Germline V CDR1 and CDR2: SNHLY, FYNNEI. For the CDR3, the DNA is TGTGCCAGCATACTTCTCCGACAGGGAGGAGGCTACACCTTC. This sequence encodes CASILLRQGGGYTF.

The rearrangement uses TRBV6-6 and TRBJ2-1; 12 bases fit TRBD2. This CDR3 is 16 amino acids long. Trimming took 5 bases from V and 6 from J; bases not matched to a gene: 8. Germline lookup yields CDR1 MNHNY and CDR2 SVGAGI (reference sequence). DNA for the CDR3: TGTGCCAGCAGTATCCCGACTAGCGGGAGCGCCAATGAGCAGTTCTTC. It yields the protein CASSIPTSGSANEQFF.

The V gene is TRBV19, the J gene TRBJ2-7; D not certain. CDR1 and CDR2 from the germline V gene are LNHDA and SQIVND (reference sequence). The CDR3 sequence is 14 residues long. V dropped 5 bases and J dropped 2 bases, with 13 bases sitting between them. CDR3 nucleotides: TGTGCCAGTAGTGTAGGACGGAGACCCTACGAGCAGTACTTC. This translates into CASSVGRRPYEQYF.

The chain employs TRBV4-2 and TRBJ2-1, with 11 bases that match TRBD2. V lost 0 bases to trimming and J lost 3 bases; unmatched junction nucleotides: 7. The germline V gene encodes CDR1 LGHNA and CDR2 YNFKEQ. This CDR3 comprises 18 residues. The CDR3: CASSQEISGTSGYNEQFF. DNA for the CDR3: TGTGCCAGCAGCCAAGAGATATCAGGGACTAGCGGCTACAATGAGCAGTTCTTC.

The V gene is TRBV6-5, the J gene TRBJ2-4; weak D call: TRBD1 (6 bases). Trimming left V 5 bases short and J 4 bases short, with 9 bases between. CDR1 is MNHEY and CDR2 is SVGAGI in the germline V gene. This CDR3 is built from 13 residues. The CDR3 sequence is CASSPGQKNIQYF. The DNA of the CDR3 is TGTGCCAGCAGTCCCGGACAGAAAAACATTCAGTACTTC.

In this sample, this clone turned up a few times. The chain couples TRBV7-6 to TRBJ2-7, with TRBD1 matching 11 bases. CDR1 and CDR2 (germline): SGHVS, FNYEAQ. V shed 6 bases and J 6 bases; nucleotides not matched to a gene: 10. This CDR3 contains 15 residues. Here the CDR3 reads CASSGLGTGGGEQYF. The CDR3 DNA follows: TGTGCCAGCAGTGGGCTAGGGACAGGGGGAGGCGAGCAGTACTTC.

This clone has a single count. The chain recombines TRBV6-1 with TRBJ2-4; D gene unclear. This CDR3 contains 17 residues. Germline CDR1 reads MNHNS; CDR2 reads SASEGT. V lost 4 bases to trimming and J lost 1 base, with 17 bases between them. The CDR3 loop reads CASSAYLDRYAKNIQYF. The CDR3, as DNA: TGTGCCAGCAGTGCCTACCTTGATCGGTATGCCAAAAACATTCAGTACTTC.

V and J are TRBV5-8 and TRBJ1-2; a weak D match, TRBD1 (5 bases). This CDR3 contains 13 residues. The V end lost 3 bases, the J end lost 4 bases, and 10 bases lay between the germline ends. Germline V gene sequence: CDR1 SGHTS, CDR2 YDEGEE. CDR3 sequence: CASSSDRFYGYTF. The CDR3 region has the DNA TGTGCCAGCAGCTCCGACAGATTCTATGGCTACACCTTC.

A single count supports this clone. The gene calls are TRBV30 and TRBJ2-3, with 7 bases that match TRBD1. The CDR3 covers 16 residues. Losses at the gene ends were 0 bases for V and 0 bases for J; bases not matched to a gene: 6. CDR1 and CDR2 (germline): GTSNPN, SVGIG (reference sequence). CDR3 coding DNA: TGTGCCTGGAGTGTGACAGGGACAACTAGCACAGATACGCAGTATTTT. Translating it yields CAWSVTGTTSTDTQYF. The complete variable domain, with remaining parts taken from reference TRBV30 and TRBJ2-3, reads SQTIHQWPATLVQPVGSPLSLECTVEGTSNPNLYWYRQAAGRGLQLLFYSVGIGQISSEVPQNLSASRPQDRQFILSSKKLLLSDSGFYLCAWSVTGTTSTDTQYFGPGTRLTVL.

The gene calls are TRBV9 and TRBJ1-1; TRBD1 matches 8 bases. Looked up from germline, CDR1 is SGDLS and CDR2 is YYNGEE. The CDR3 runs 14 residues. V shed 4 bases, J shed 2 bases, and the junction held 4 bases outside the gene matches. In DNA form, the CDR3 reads TGTGCCAGCAGCCGGGGACAGGTAAACACTGAAGCTTTCTTT. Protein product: CASSRGQVNTEAFF.

In nucleotides, the CDR3 is TGCGCCAGCAGCTTGGCCTTGAGGGGCGGGGGGACTGAAGCTTTCTTT. This gives the protein CASSLALRGGGTEAFF. V usage is TRBV5-1 and J usage is TRBJ1-1, with D possibly TRBD1 on 5 matching bases. CDR3 length: 16 amino acids. Trimming stripped 0 bases from V and 5 bases from J, with 17 bases between. Germline V lookup: CDR1 SGHRS, CDR2 YFSETQ.

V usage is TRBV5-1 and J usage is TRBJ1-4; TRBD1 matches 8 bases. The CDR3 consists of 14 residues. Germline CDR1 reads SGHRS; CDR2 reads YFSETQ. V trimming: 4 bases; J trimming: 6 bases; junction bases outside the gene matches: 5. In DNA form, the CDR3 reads TGCGCCAGCAGCCCGGACAGGGTAGATGAAAAACTGTTTTTT. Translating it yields CASSPDRVDEKLFF.

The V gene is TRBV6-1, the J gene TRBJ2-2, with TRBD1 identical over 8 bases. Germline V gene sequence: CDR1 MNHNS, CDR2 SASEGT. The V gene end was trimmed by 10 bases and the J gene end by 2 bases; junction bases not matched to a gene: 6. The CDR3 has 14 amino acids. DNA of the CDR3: TGTGCCATCACGGACAGGGTCAACACCGGGGAGCTGTTTTTT. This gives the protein CAITDRVNTGELFF.